This TCR beta chain was captured in a study of cytomegalovirus exposure and HLA in healthy donors. Study-wide points: Later analysis identified about 18,000 TCR beta sequences associated with HLA alleles, using a false discovery rate threshold of 0.05.

The CDR3 covers 15 residues. Germline loops: CDR1 MRHNA, CDR2 SNTAGT. V lost 5 bases to trimming and J lost 2 bases; unmatched junction nucleotides: 3. Of note for this clone: Its antigen is not identified.

PCR employed 60 Vbeta and 13 Jbeta primers. Produced via immunoSEQ multiplex PCR; TCRdb's table is partial and in-frame only. The sample carries over 75,000 clones, roughly 80% recorded once. The sequence was obtained from a man between 35 and 55 years old in good health and CMV-seropositive. Input material: PBMCs. V and J are TRBV6-4 and TRBJ1-5; 10 positions agree with TRBD1. CDR3 in DNA: TGTGCCAGCAGTCCCGGGACAGGGGGCAATCAGCCCCAGCATTTT. Residues: CASSPGTGGNQPQHF.